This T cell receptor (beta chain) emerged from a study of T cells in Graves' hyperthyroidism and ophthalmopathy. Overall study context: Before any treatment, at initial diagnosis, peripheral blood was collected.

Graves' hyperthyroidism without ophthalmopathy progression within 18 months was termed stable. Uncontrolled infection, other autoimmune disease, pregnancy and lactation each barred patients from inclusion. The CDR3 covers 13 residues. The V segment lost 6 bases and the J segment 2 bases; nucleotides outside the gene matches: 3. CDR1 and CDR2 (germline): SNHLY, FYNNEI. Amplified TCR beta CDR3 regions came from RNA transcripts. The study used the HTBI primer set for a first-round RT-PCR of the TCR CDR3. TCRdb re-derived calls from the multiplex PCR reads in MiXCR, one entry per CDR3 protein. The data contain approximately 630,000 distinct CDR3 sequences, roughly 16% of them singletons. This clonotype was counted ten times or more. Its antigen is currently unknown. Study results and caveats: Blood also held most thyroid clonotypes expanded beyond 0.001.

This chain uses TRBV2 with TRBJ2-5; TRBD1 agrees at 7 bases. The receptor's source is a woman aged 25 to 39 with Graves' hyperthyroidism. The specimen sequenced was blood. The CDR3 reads CASRGDRQETQYF. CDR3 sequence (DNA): TGTGCCAGCAGAGGGGACAGACAAGAGACCCAGTACTTC.